This T cell receptor beta chain was sequenced during a study of blood T cell repertoires in COVID-19 (dated by TCRdb to the early 2020s). Background for the entire study: Samples from collaborators originated in the United States, Italy and Spain and spanned both the acute and convalescent phases of COVID-19. The material from the prospective study consisted of cDNA or gDNA derived from T cells, B-cell-depleted T cells, or PBMCs. Subjects who had been exposed to COVID-19, were actively infected with it, or had recovered from it provided the deeply sampled blood TCRbeta repertoires that made up the dataset. The repertoires were released in a freely available public database meant as a resource for research on the immune response to SARS-CoV-2. The samples were drawn from two sources: the first 160 participants of the ongoing ImmuneRACE study, and over 950 subjects contributed by 6 global collaborators. Sample metadata almost always included a de-identified subject ID, COVID-19 status, age in years and sex. Where HLA class I and class II types were available, the types were taken from metadata supplied by the sample provider, not from assay-based typing.

The research as a whole found: How much clinical and demographic metadata was included differed by source and by participant, and the metadata was provided uncurated.

V is trimmed back by 6 bases and J by 7 bases, and the junction contains 6 bases that no gene match accounts for. The CDR3 covers 13 residues, taking in both the cysteine and the phenylalanine. Of the read, only the CDR3 DNA is kept; its 39 bases are in frame from base 1. From a lookup of the germline V gene (reference sequence), CDR1 and CDR2 are WNHNN and SYGVQD. The immunoSEQ Assay, a bias-controlled multiplex PCR, was used to amplify TCRbeta CDR3 regions from genomic DNA. Under the source paper's analysis protocol: Nucleated cell counts per sample were estimated from amplification of reference gene primers within the assay. Sequence reads were collapsed and filtered to measure the absolute abundance of every unique TCRbeta CDR3 rearrangement. For each sample, productive Simpson clonality was calculated by taking the square root of Simpson's diversity index across productive rearrangements. Entries here come from immuneACCESS through TCRdb and include only in-frame sequences with V and J called. Some clones fail to appear in such tables; in the studies checked, an unresolved V gene covers under half of the shortfall, and the cause of the remainder is unknown. V and J calls and clone size are as listed in that table; D and trimming were resolved from the DNA. Within this sample are tens of thousands of clones, with around three quarters of them counted one time only. About 25% of the sample belongs to the ten largest clones.

The table lists this clone with a few counts. Its antigen is not yet known. Base qualities are not recorded, but no much larger clone differs from it by a single base. Each collaborating institution followed its own protocols to collect whole blood in K2EDTA tubes. For TCRbeta analysis, collaborators shipped samples as frozen whole blood, isolated PBMCs, or DNA extracted from either of those sample types. Input material: peripheral blood. The sequence is built from TRBV10-1 and TRBJ1-2, and TRBD1 matches 9 of the central bases. This clonotype was sampled from a human donor in a cohort sampled during active COVID-19. The DNA is TGCGCCAGCAGCCGGGACAGGGATCGTGGCTACACCTTC. This encodes CASSRDRDRGYTF.